Detailed here is one T cell receptor (beta chain). Its antigen is unidentified. This CDR3 is built from 15 residues. Germline values: CDR1 MNHNS, CDR2 SASEGT. V shed 1 base, J shed 6 bases, and the junction held 2 bases outside the gene matches. The table came from immunoSEQ multiplex PCR; TCRdb's copy has only in-frame clones and leaves some out. The sample lists 66,000 or so clones, approximately 97% seen once, with about 1.5% in the top ten. This sample was included in a study of cytomegalovirus exposure and HLA in healthy donors. Looking at the study overall: The approximately 120 validation repertoires used the same platform as the roughly 700 first-cohort repertoires (as reported by a later analysis).

Separate from the approximately 600-subject first cohort was the approximately 110-subject validation cohort, to which the donors belonged. Study observations and caveats: The authors enumerated over 150 TCR beta chains as linked to cytomegalovirus. A few of the chains that were CMV-associated were confirmed in vitro to be specific for CMV antigens.

This TCR derives from a woman aged 18-30 years in good health and CMV-seropositive. The sequencing sample was made of PBMCs. The gene calls are TRBV6-1 and TRBJ2-7; TRBD2 matches 14 bases. The CDR3 reads CASSEVGLAGAEQYF. The CDR3 nucleotides read TGTGCCAGCAGTGAAGTGGGACTAGCGGGAGCCGAGCAGTACTTC.